This TCR beta chain was retrieved from a study of blood T cell repertoires in COVID-19. Study-level background: Samples of COVID-19 (acute and convalescent) were obtained from the United States, Italy and Spain. PBMCs, B-cell-depleted T cells, or T cells provided the cDNA or gDNA that made up the material.

V was cut by 3 bases and J by 2 bases, with 20 bases left in between. This CDR3 has 17 amino acids. Germline CDR1 reads SGHDT; CDR2 reads YYEEEE. The authors' processing: Amplification from reference gene primers served as the basis for estimated nucleated cell counts. The repertoire was sequenced with immunoSEQ multiplex PCR; TCRdb's copy has only in-frame clones and lacks some. Clone size and the V and J calls come from that table; the DNA yielded D and trimming. The sample includes 60,000 or so clones, approximately 80% of them seen just once. This TCR derives from a man older than 75 with acute or convalescent COVID-19. The V call is TRBV5-6, the J call TRBJ1-1; D is perhaps TRBD1 (6 bases). Sequenced sample: peripheral blood. Here the CDR3 reads CASSSSLFGGLNTEAFF. CDR3 in DNA: TGTGCCAGCAGCTCGTCCCTCTTCGGGGGGCTCAACACTGAAGCTTTCTTT.